This TCR beta chain was identified during a study of CD8+ T cells in alopecia areata. Treatment here: oral pan-JAK inhibitor, 5-10 mg twice daily. The junction had 5 bases not matched to a gene; V was cut back by 7 bases and J by 2 bases. This CDR3 spans 15 amino acids. Germline loops: CDR1 SGHDT, CDR2 YYEEEE. Extracted from the samples, RNA was reverse transcribed into cDNA to serve as the sequencing template. Assay: immunoSEQ multiplex PCR; the TCRdb copy retains only in-frame clones and omits some. The sample shows 110,000 to 150,000 clones, less than 70% of them seen only once. This clone is a singleton in its sample. Other DNA sequences in this sample translate to the same CDR3.

The gene calls are TRBV5-6 and TRBJ2-6; 8 bases line up with TRBD1. The TCR was taken from a human donor with alopecia areata. The sample in question was CD8+ T cells sorted from blood, obtained at week 4, from a patient treated with tofacitinib. For the CDR3, the DNA is TGTGCCAGCCGACCGACAGGGGCTGGGGCCAACGTCCTGACTTTC. It codes for CASRPTGAGANVLTF.